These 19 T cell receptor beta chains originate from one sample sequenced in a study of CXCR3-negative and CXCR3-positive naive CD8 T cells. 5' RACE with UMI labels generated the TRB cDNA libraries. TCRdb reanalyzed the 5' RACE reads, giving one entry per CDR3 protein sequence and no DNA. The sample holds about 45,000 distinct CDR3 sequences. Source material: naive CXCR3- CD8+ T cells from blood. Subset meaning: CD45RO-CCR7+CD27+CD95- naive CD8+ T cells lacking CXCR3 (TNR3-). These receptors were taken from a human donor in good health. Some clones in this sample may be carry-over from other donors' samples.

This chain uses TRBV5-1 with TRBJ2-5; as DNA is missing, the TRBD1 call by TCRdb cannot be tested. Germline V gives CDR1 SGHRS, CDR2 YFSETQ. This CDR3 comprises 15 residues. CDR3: CASSFRDRGLETQYF.

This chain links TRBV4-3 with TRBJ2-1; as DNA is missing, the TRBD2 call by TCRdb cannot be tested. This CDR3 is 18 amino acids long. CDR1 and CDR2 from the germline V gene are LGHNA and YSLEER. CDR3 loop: CVSSHRTSGGNSYNEQFF.

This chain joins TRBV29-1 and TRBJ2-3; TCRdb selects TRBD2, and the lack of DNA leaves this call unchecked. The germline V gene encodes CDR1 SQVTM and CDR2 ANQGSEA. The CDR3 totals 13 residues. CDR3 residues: CSVERGVGDTQYF.

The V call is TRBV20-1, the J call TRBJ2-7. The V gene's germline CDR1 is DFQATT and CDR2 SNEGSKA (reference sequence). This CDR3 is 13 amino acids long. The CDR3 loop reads CSARQSSSYEQYF.

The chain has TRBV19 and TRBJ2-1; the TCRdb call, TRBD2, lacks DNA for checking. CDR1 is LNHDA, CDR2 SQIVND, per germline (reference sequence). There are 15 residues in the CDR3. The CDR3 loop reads CASSVLADSYNEQFF.

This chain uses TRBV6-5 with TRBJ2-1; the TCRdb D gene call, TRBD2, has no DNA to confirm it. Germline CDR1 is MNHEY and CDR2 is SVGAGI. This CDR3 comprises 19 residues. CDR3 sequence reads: CASSYSKARMESSYNEQFF.

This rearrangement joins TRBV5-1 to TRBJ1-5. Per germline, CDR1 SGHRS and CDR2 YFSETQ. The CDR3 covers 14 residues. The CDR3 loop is CASSSGLSDQPQHF.

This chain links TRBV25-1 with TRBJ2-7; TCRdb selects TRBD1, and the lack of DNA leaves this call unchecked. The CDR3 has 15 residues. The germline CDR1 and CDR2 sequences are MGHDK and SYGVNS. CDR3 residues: CASSEYRQGSYEQYF.

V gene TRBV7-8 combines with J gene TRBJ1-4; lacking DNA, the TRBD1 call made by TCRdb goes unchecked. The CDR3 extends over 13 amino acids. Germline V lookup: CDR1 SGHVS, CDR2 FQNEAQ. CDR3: CASSARQNEKLFF. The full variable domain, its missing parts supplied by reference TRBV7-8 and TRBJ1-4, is GAGVSQSPRYKVAKRGQDVALRCDPISGHVSLFWYQQALGQGPEFLTYFQNEAQLDKSGLPSDRFFAERPEGSVSTLKIQRTQQEDSAVYLCASSARQNEKLFFGSGTQLSVL.

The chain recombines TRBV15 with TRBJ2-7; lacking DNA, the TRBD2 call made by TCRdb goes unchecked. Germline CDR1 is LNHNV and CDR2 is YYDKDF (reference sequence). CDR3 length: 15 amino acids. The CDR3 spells CATSRTTSGHYEQYF.

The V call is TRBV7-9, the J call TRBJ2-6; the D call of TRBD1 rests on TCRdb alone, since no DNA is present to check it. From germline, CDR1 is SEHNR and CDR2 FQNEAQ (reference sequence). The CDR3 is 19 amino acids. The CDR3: CASSSPGVPQGSGANVLTF.

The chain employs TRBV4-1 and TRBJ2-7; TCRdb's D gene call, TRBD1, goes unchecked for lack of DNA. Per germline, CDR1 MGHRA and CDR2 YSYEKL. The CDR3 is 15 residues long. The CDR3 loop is CASSQDSTGSGEQYF.

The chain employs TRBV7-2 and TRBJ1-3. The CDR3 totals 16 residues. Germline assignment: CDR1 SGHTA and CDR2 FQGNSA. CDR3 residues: CASSSSAGASGNTIYF.

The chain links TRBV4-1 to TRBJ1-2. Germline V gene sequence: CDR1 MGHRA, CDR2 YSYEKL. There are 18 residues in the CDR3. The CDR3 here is CASSQDTSLEGRIYGYTF.

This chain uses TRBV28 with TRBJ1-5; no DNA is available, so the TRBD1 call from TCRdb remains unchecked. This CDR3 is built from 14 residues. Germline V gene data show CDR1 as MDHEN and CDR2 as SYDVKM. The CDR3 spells CASSSRTANQPQHF.

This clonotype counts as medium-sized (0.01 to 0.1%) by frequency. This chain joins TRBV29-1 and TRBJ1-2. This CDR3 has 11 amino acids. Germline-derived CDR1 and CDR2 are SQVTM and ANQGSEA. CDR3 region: CSVAFLDGYTF.

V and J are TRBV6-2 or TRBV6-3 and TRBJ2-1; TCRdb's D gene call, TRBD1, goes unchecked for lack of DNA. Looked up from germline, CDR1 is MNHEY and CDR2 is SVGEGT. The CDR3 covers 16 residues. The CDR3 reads CASSIAGPGGYNEQFF.

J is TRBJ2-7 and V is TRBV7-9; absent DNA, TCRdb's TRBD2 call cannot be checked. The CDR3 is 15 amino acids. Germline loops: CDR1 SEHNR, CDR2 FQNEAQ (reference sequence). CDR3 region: CASSPIAGGNSEQYF.

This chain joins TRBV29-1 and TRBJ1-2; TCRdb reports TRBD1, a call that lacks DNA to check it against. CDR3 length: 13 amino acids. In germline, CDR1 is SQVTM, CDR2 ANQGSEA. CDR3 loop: CSVVMTGEPGYTF.